A selection of T cell receptor beta chains follows, all from one sample in a study of shared clonotypes between healthy human individuals. Measured with immunoSEQ multiplex PCR; TCRdb has only the in-frame clones, and not every one. This repertoire shows some 2,500,000 clones, just under 95% found once; its top ten account for 0.3% to 0.45%. Sequenced: naive CD4+ T cells from PBMCs. Receptors originate from a man younger than 35 in good health. Some clones in this sample may be carry-over from other donors' samples. The CDR3 runs from the conserved cysteine through the conserved F or W. The order of the fields is CDR3 protein, CDR3 DNA, V gene, clone size, J gene, D gene. D genes are given only for firm matches. Size is stated for part of the rows, as once, few or many counts, or as a class when the clone is expanded.

CDR3aa: CASSLSKRAGDNEQFF; CDR3nt: TGTGCCAGCAGTTTATCGAAACGCGCTGGCGACAATGAGCAGTTCTTC; v_gene: TRBV27; abundance: -; j_gene: TRBJ2-1; d_gene: -
CDR3aa: CASSEEEVGGLRRTQYF; CDR3nt: TGTGCCAGCAGTGAAGAAGAGGTTGGGGGCCTCCGGCGGACCCAGTACTTC; v_gene: TRBV6-1; abundance: -; j_gene: TRBJ2-5; d_gene: -
CDR3aa: CASNFRGPTNEKLFF; CDR3nt: TGTGCCAGTAACTTCCGGGGGCCAACTAATGAAAAACTGTTTTTT; v_gene: TRBV6-1; abundance: -; j_gene: TRBJ1-4; d_gene: -
CDR3aa: CASRSSGGTDTQYF; CDR3nt: TGTGCCAGCCGATCATCTGGGGGCACAGATACGCAGTATTTT; v_gene: TRBV27; abundance: -; j_gene: TRBJ2-3; d_gene: -
CDR3aa: CASSASGQGSGNTIYF; CDR3nt: TGTGCCAGCAGCGCATCGGGACAGGGCTCCGGAAACACCATATATTTT; v_gene: TRBV9; abundance: -; j_gene: TRBJ1-3; d_gene: TRBD1
CDR3aa: CASSPTGLGNQPQHF; CDR3nt: TGTGCCAGCTCACCAACAGGGTTGGGCAATCAGCCCCAGCATTTT; v_gene: TRBV18; abundance: -; j_gene: TRBJ1-5; d_gene: -
CDR3aa: CASSLDSHQPQHF; CDR3nt: TGTGCCAGCAGCTTGGACAGTCATCAGCCCCAGCATTTT; v_gene: TRBV11-2; abundance: -; j_gene: TRBJ1-5; d_gene: -
CDR3aa: CASSRVGANEKLFF; CDR3nt: TGTGCCAGCAGTCGGGTTGGAGCTAATGAAAAACTGTTTTTT; v_gene: TRBV2; abundance: -; j_gene: TRBJ1-4; d_gene: -
CDR3aa: CAWSLPGTGIDQPQHF; CDR3nt: TGTGCCTGGAGTCTCCCCGGGACAGGGATAGATCAGCCCCAGCATTTT; v_gene: TRBV30; abundance: -; j_gene: TRBJ1-5; d_gene: TRBD1
CDR3aa: CASSEAPWTGKGYEQYF; CDR3nt: TGTGCCAGCAGTGAAGCTCCCTGGACAGGGAAAGGCTACGAGCAGTACTTC; v_gene: TRBV6-1; abundance: -; j_gene: TRBJ2-7; d_gene: TRBD1
CDR3aa: CASSFQTGLGKNTEAFF; CDR3nt: TGTGCCAGCAGTTTTCAGACAGGGCTTGGGAAGAACACTGAAGCTTTCTTT; v_gene: TRBV28; abundance: -; j_gene: TRBJ1-1; d_gene: TRBD1
CDR3aa: CASSPVNTEAFF; CDR3nt: TGTGCCAGCAGCCCAGTGAACACTGAAGCTTTCTTT; v_gene: TRBV7-9; abundance: -; j_gene: TRBJ1-1; d_gene: -
CDR3aa: CSVARRLQETQYF; CDR3nt: TGCAGCGTTGCCCGCAGACTCCAAGAGACCCAGTACTTC; v_gene: TRBV29-1; abundance: -; j_gene: TRBJ2-5; d_gene: -
CDR3aa: CASSQDRSNPNTEAFF; CDR3nt: TGTGCCAGCAGCCAAGACCGGTCAAACCCGAACACTGAAGCTTTCTTT; v_gene: TRBV4-2; abundance: -; j_gene: TRBJ1-1; d_gene: -
CDR3aa: CASRYMNTEAFF; CDR3nt: TGTGCCAGCAGATACATGAACACTGAAGCTTTCTTT; v_gene: TRBV25-1; abundance: few; j_gene: TRBJ1-1; d_gene: -